This T cell receptor (beta chain) comes out of a study of blood T cell repertoires in COVID-19. Original methodology: For nucleated cells, counts were estimated from reference gene primer amplification. Clones were read by immunoSEQ multiplex PCR, and TCRdb kept only the in-frame ones, dropping some. V, J and clone size are those of that table, while D and trimming were read from the DNA. The sample yields some 400,000 clones, 70% to 90% seen once. Those enrolled in Seattle joined during active infection and were followed longitudinally afterward. This CDR3 region has 13 residues. Germline CDR1 and CDR2: SGDLS and YYNGEE. The ends lost 4 bases at V and 7 bases at J; junction bases unmatched: 3.

Sequences were obtained from peripheral blood. The V call is TRBV9, the J call TRBJ1-4; 8 bases map to TRBD1. The source of this sequence is a woman in her twenties or thirties with COVID-19, enrolled during active disease. CDR3 nucleotide sequence: TGTGCCAGCAGCCCAGGGACAGGTGAAAAACTGTTTTTT. Protein product: CASSPGTGEKLFF.